This T cell receptor beta chain was identified in a study of T cells after yellow fever vaccination. Notes on the study in general: The booster saw the reappearance of most primary-vaccination clones (nearly 98% CD4, 88% CD8). The secondary response was weaker but peaked faster, day 5 versus 15. It was a small share of clonotypes that appeared in both CD4 and CD8 compartments. Contaminants from the bulk population, in the form of abundant clonotypes, could be found in FACS-sorted repertoires.

Comments on this clonotype: As yet, its antigen is unknown.

MiXCR, run by TCRdb on the 5' RACE reads, gives a single entry per CDR3 protein. The sample shows 500,000 to 550,000 distinct CDR3 sequences, about a fifth of them seen only once. This CDR3 is 11 amino acids long. Germline V gives CDR1 MNHNY, CDR2 SVGAGI (reference sequence). V shed 6 bases and J shed 4 bases, with 6 bases lying between them. The V and J genes are TRBV6-6 and TRBJ1-1; D gene uncertain. The sequences come from PBMCs, collected approximately 22 days after the first yellow fever vaccination. The receptor's source is a man between 18 and 35 years old who received the YFV17D yellow fever vaccine. CDR3 bases: TGTGCCAGCAGACGGGTCACTGAAGCTTTCTTT. This encodes CASRRVTEAFF.